This TCR beta chain was identified during a study of blood T cell repertoires in COVID-19. Assay: immunoSEQ multiplex PCR; the TCRdb copy retains only in-frame clones and omits some. Here the sample spans some 88,000 clones, 85% being singletons. Germline V gives CDR1 SEHNR, CDR2 FQNEAQ (reference sequence). This CDR3 contains 15 residues. The germline V and J ends were trimmed by 2 bases and 3 bases, with 13 bases remaining between them. The chain carries TRBV7-9 and TRBJ1-1; the D gene is possibly TRBD1 (6 bases). The sequenced sample was peripheral blood. The receptor was derived from a woman aged 70-85 years with acute or convalescent COVID-19. The CDR3 here is CASSLSQGQDTEAFF. In nucleotides, the CDR3 is TGTGCCAGCAGCTTATCTCAGGGGCAAGACACTGAAGCTTTCTTT.